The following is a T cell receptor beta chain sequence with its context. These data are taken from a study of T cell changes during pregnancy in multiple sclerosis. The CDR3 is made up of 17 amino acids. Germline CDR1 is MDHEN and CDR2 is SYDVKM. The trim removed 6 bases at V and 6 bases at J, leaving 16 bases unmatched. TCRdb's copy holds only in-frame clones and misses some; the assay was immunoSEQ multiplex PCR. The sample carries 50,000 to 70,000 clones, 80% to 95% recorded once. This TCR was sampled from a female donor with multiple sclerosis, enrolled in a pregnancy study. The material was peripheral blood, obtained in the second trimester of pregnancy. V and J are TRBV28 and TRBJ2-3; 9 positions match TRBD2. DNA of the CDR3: TGTGCCAGCAGCTCAGGGGCGGGAGGGCTACGAAGGGATACGCAGTATTTT. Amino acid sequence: CASSSGAGGLRRDTQYF.